This paragraph covers one TCR beta chain sequence. No antigen is known for it. This specimen comes from a study of shared clonotypes between healthy human individuals. Study-wide results and caveats: The genetic and exposure-history diversity represented was limited by few donors.

Naive CD8 populations comprised CD45RO-negative cells positively selected for CCR7, excluding terminally differentiated effector memory CD45RA+ cells. Nashville, Tennessee was home to all donors, each a Caucasian adult. The assay ran at deep level. Clones were read by immunoSEQ multiplex PCR, and TCRdb kept only the in-frame ones, dropping some. The sample comprises approximately 600,000 clones, roughly 95% of which are singletons, and about 0.11% rests with the top ten. Sequencing was carried out using naive CD8+ T cells sorted from blood. This TCR was sampled from a woman between 25 and 40 years old in good health.

The chain's CDR3 is CASSIQGYGELFF. CDR3 bases: TGTGCCAGCAGTATTCAGGGGTACGGGGAGCTGTTTTTT. This chain joins TRBV27 and TRBJ2-2; a possible D gene is TRBD1 (6 bases). The V and J ends lost 5 bases and 7 bases respectively, with 11 bases between them. Germline loops: CDR1 MNHEY, CDR2 SMNVEV (reference sequence). The CDR3 contains 13 residues.